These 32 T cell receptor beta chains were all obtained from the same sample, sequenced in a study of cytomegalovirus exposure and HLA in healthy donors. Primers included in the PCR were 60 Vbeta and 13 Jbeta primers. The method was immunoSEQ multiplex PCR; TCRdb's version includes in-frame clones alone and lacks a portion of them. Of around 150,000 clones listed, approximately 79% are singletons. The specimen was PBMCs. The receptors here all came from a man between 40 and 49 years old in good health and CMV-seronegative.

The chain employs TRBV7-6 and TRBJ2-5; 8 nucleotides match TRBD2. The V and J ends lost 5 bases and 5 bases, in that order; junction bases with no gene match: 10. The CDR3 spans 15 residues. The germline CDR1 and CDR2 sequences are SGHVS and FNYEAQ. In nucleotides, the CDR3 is TGTGCCAGCAGCCTGACGTCCGGGACTAGTGAGACCCAGTACTTC. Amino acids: CASSLTSGTSETQYF.

The CDR3 sequence is CASSLVISREDYEQYF. CDR3 in DNA: TGTGCCAGCAGCTTAGTGATTTCTCGCGAGGACTACGAGCAGTACTTC. The rearrangement joins TRBV7-2 to TRBJ2-7; the D is unclear. The CDR3 loop spans 16 amino acids. Germline lookup yields CDR1 SGHTA and CDR2 FQGNSA. Trimming stripped 1 base from V and 3 bases from J, with 16 bases between.

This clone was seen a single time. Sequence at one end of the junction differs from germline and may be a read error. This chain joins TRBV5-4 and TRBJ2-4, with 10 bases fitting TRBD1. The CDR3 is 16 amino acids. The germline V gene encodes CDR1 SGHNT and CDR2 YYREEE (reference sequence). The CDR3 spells CASSLGTGGRENSQYF. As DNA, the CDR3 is TGTGCCAGCAGCTTGGGGACAGGGGGAAGAGAAAACAGTCAGTACTTC.

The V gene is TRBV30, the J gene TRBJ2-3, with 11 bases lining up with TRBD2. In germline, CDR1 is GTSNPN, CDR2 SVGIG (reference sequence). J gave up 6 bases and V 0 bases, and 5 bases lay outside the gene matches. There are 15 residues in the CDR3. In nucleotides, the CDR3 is TGTGCCTGGAGTGTTACCCCTAGCGGGAGGGATACGCAGTATTTT. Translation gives CAWSVTPSGRDTQYF.

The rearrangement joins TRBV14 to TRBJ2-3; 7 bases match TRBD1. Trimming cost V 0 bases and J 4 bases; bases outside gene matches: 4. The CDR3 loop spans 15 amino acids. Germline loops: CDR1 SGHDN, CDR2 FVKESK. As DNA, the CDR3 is TGTGCCAGCAGCCAAGAGGCAGGGGGACCAGATACGCAGTATTTT. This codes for CASSQEAGGPDTQYF. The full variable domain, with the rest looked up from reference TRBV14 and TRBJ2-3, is EAGVTQFPSHSVIEKGQTVTLRCDPISGHDNLYWYRRVMGKEIKFLLHFVKESKQDESGMPNNRFLAERTGGTYSTLKVQPAELEDSGVYFCASSQEAGGPDTQYFGPGTRLTVL.

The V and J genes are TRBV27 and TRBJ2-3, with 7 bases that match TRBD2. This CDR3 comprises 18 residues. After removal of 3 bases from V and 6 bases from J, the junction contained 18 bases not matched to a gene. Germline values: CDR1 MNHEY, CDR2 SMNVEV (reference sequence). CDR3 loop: CASSFGLGAGGRRDTQYF. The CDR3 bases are TGTGCCAGCAGTTTCGGATTAGGCGCAGGCGGGAGAAGGGATACGCAGTATTTT.

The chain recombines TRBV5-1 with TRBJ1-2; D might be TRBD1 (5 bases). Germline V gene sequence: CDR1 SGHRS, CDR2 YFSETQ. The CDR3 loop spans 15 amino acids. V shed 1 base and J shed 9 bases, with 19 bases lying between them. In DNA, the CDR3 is TGCGCCAGCAGCTTGCTGGGGGGAGGCTTACACTGCTACACCTTC. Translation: CASSLLGGGLHCYTF.

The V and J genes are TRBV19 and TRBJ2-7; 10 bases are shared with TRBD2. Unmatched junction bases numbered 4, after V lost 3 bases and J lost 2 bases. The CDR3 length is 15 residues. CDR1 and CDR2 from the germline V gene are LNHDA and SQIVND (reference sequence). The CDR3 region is CASSIGLAGAYEQYF. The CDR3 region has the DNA TGTGCCAGTAGTATTGGGCTAGCGGGGGCCTACGAGCAGTACTTC.

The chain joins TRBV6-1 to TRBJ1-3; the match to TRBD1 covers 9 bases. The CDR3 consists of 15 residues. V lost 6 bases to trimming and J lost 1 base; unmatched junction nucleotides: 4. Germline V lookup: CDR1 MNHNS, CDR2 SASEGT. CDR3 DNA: TGTGCCAGCAGGGGACAGGGCGTTTCTGGAAACACCATATATTTT. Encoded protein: CASRGQGVSGNTIYF.

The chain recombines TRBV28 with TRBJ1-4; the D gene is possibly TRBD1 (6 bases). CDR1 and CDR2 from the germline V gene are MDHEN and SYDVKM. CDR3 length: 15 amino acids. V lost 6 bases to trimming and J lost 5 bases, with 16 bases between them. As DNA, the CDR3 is TGTGCCAGCAGACGAAACAGGGCCCCAAATGAAAAACTGTTTTTT. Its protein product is CASRRNRAPNEKLFF.

CDR3 coding DNA: TGTGCCAGCAGGGCCAGCGGGAGTGGTGAGCAGTACTTC. Residues: CASRASGSGEQYF. The genes are TRBV6-1 and TRBJ2-7; 8 nucleotides align to TRBD2. V shed 6 bases, J shed 7 bases, and the junction held 8 bases outside the gene matches. CDR1 is MNHNS, CDR2 SASEGT, per germline. The length of the CDR3 is 13 residues.

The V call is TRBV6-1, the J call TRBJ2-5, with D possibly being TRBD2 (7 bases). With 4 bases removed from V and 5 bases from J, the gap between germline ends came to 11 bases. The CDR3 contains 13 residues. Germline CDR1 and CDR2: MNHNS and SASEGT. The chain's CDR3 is CASSGGGVETQYF. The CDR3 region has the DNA TGTGCCAGCAGTGGGGGGGGCGTGGAGACCCAGTACTTC.

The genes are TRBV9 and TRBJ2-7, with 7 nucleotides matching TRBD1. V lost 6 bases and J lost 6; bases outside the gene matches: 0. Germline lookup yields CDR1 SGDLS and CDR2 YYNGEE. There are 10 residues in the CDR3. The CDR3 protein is CASTGGEQYF. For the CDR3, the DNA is TGTGCCAGCACAGGGGGCGAGCAGTACTTC. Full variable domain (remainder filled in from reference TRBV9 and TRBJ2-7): DSGVTQTPKHLITATGQRVTLRCSPRSGDLSVYWYQQSLDQGLQFLIQYYNGEERAKGNILERFSAQQFPDLHSELNLSSLELGDSALYFCASTGGEQYFGPGTRLTVT.

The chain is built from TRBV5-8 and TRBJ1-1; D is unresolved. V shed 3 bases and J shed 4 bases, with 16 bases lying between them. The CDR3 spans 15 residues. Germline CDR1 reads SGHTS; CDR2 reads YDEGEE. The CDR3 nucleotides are TGTGCCAGCAGCTATGGGTCGGGTGTGAGCACTGAAGCTTTCTTT. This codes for CASSYGSGVSTEAFF.

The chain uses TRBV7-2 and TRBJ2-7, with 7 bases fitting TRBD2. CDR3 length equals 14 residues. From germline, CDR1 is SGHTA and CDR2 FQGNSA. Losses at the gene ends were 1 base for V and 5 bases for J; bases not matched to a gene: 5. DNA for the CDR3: TGTGCCAGCAGCTTAGTCCCAGCGGGACACGAGCAGTACTTC. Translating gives CASSLVPAGHEQYF.

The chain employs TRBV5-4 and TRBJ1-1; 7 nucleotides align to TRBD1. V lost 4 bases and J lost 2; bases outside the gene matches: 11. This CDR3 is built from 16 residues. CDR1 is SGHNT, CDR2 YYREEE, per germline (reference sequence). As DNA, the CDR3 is TGTGCCAGCAGCCCACCGGGACAGAGCCCTAACACTGAAGCTTTCTTT. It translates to CASSPPGQSPNTEAFF.

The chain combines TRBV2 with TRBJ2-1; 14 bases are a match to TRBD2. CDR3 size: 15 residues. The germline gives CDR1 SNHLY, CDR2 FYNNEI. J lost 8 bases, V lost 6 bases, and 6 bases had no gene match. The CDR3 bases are TGTGCCAGCAGAATGGGGACTAGCGGGAGAGATGAGCAGTTCTTC. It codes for CASRMGTSGRDEQFF.

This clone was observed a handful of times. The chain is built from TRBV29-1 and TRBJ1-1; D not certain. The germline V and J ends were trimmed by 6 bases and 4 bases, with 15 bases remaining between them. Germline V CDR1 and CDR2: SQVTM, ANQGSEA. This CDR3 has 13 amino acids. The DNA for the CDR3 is TGCAGCGTCCAGAGAGGGATGAGCACTGAAGCTTTCTTT. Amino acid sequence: CSVQRGMSTEAFF.

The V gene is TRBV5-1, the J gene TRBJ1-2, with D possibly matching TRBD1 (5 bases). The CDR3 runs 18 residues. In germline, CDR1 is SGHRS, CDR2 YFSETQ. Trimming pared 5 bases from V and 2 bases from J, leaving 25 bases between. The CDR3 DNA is TGCGCCAGCAGTCCTAACCCGGGGGAGAACTTGAAAAACTATGGCTACACCTTC. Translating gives CASSPNPGENLKNYGYTF.

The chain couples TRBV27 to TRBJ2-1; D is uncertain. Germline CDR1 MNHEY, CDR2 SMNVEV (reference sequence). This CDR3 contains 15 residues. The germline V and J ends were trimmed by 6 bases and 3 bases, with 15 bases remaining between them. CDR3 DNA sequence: TGTGCCAGCAGCACAACAGTAACTCTCTACAATGAGCAGTTCTTC. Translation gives CASSTTVTLYNEQFF.

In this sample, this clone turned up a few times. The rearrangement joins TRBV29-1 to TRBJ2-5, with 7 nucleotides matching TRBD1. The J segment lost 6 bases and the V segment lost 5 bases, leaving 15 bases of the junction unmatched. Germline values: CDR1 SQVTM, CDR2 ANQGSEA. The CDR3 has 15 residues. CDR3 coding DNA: TGCAGCGTTTCTGAGGTACAGGGGTTTGGTCAGACCCAGTACTTC. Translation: CSVSEVQGFGQTQYF.

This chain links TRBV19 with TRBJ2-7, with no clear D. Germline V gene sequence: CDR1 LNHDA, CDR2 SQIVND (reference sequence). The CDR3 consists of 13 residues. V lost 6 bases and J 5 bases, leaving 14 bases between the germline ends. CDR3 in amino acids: CASSPSLPHEQYF. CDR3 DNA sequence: TGTGCCAGTAGCCCGAGCCTTCCCCACGAGCAGTACTTC.

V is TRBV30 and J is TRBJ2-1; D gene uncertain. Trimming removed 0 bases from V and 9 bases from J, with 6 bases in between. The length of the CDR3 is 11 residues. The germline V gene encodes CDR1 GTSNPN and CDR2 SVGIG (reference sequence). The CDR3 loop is CAWSVKLEQFF. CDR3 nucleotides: TGTGCCTGGAGTGTAAAGCTTGAGCAGTTCTTC. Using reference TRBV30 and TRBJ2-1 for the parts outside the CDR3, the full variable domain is SQTIHQWPATLVQPVGSPLSLECTVEGTSNPNLYWYRQAAGRGLQLLFYSVGIGQISSEVPQNLSASRPQDRQFILSSKKLLLSDSGFYLCAWSVKLEQFFGPGTRLTVL.

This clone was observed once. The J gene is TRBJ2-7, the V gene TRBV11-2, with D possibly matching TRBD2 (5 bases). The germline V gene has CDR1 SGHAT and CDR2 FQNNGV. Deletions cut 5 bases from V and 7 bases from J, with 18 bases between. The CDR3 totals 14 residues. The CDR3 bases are TGTGCCAGCAGCCTTAGGACGGGATCGGGGGAGCAGTACTTC. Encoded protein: CASSLRTGSGEQYF.

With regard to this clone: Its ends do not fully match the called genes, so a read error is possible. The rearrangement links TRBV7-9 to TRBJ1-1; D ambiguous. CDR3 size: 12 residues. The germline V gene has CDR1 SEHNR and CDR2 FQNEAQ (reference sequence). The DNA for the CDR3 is TGTTCCAGCAGCCCGTTAAACACTGAAGCTTTCTTT. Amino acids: CSSSPLNTEAFF.

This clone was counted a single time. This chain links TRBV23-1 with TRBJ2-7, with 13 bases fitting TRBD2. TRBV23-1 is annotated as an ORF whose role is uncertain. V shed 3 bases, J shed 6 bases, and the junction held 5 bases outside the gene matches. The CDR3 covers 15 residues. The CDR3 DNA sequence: TGCGCCAGCAGTCATTCGACTAGCGGGAGGTTCGAGCAGTACTTC. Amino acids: CASSHSTSGRFEQYF.

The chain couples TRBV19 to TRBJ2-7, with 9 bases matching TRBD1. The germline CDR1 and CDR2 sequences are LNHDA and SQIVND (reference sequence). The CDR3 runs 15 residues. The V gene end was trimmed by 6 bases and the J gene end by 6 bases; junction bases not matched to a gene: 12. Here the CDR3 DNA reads TGTGCCAGTAGGGAAACACAGGGGGCGAGTACCGAGCAGTACTTC. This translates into CASRETQGASTEQYF.

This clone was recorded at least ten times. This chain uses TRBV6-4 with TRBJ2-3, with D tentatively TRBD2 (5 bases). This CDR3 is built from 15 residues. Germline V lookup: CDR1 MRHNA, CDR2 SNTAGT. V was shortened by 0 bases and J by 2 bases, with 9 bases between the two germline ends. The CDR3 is CASSDSERTTDTQYF. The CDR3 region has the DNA TGTGCCAGCAGTGACTCCGAGCGGACCACAGATACGCAGTATTTT.

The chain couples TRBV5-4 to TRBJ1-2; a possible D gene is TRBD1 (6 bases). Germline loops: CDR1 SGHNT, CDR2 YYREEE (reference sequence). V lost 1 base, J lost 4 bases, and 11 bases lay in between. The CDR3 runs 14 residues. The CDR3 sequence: CASSLSGVSYGYTF. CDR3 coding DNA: TGTGCCAGCAGCTTGTCAGGGGTGAGCTATGGCTACACCTTC.

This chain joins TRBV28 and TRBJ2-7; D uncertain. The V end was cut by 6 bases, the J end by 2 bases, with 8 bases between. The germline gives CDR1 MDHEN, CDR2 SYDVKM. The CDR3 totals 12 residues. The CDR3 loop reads CASRGLTYEQYF. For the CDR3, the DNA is TGTGCCAGCAGGGGCCTGACCTACGAGCAGTACTTC.

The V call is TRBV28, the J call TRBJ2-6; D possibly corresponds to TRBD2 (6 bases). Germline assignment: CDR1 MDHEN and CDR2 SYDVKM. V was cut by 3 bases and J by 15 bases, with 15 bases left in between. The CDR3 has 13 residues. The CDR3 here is CASSLGGPGGLTF. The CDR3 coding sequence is TGTGCCAGCAGTTTGGGGGGTCCTGGGGGCCTGACTTTC.

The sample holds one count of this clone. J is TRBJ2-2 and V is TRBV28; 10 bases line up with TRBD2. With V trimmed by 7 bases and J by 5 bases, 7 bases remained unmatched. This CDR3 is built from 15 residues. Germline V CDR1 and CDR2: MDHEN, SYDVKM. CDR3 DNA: TGTGCCAGCACCCGCACTAGCGGGAAAACCGGGGAGCTGTTTTTT. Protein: CASTRTSGKTGELFF.